A selection of T cell receptor beta chains follows, all from one sample in a study of OX40 agonist ivuxolimab in advanced cancers. Profiling relied on immunoSEQ multiplex PCR, and the TCRdb table lists in-frame clones only, not all of them. The sample yields about 76,000 clones, around 90% seen once. Sequencing used CD4+ or CD8+ T cells sorted from blood, obtained in a trial of the OX40 agonist ivuxolimab. These receptor sequences come from an adult with an advanced solid tumor such as melanoma, head and neck, liver or kidney cancer. Each CDR3 is given with its conserved first and last residue. The order of the fields is J gene, clone size, D gene, V gene, CDR3 protein, CDR3 DNA. A D gene is named only where the DNA matches it firmly. Clone size, where shown, is once, few, many, or a class for clones that have expanded.

J gene: TRBJ2-7
clone size: once
D gene: -
V gene: TRBV14
CDR3 protein: CASSRRDVSYEQYF
CDR3 DNA: TGTGCCAGCAGCCGCCGGGACGTCTCCTACGAGCAGTACTTC

J gene: TRBJ1-2
clone size: -
D gene: -
V gene: TRBV27
CDR3 protein: CASSADPYYGYTF
CDR3 DNA: TGTGCCAGCAGTGCTGACCCTTATTACGGCTACACCTTC

J gene: TRBJ1-2
clone size: few
D gene: -
V gene: TRBV4-1
CDR3 protein: CASSPAASGSNYGYTF
CDR3 DNA: TGCGCCAGCAGCCCCGCGGCTTCCGGGTCTAACTATGGCTACACCTTC

J gene: TRBJ1-5
clone size: -
D gene: TRBD1
V gene: TRBV18
CDR3 protein: CASSSDRWQPQHF
CDR3 DNA: TGTGCCAGCTCATCGGACAGGTGGCAGCCCCAGCATTTT

J gene: TRBJ2-2
clone size: -
D gene: TRBD2
V gene: TRBV11-2
CDR3 protein: CASSFSGTTYTGELFF
CDR3 DNA: TGTGCCAGCAGCTTCAGCGGGACTACTTACACCGGGGAGCTGTTTTTT

J gene: TRBJ2-3
clone size: -
D gene: TRBD2
V gene: TRBV5-1
CDR3 protein: CASSSLPHLSGRAPDTQYF
CDR3 DNA: TGCGCCAGCAGCTCGCTACCTCATTTAAGCGGGAGGGCCCCAGATACGCAGTATTTT

J gene: TRBJ2-7
clone size: -
D gene: -
V gene: TRBV5-4
CDR3 protein: CASSLGREAVRYEQYF
CDR3 DNA: TGTGCCAGCAGCTTGGGGAGGGAGGCGGTAAGGTACGAGCAGTACTTC

J gene: TRBJ2-2
clone size: -
D gene: TRBD2
V gene: TRBV27
CDR3 protein: CASSLIAGGPVELFF
CDR3 DNA: TGTGCCAGCAGTCTCATAGCGGGAGGGCCTGTGGAGCTGTTTTTT

J gene: TRBJ2-1
clone size: -
D gene: -
V gene: TRBV28
CDR3 protein: CASSPVGAGAYNEQFF
CDR3 DNA: TGTGCCAGCAGCCCCGTAGGGGCGGGGGCATACAATGAGCAGTTCTTC

J gene: TRBJ2-2
clone size: -
D gene: TRBD1
V gene: TRBV18
CDR3 protein: CASSPPKTGDGTGELFF
CDR3 DNA: TGTGCCAGCTCACCCCCAAAGACAGGGGACGGCACCGGGGAGCTGTTTTTT

J gene: TRBJ2-7
clone size: -
D gene: TRBD1
V gene: TRBV5-1
CDR3 protein: CASSTTGGNEQYF
CDR3 DNA: TGCGCCAGCAGCACAACAGGGGGAAACGAGCAGTACTTC

J gene: TRBJ2-7
clone size: -
D gene: -
V gene: TRBV27
CDR3 protein: CASSPGLQPREQYF
CDR3 DNA: TGTGCCAGCAGCCCTGGGCTCCAACCTCGCGAGCAGTACTTC

J gene: TRBJ2-1
clone size: -
D gene: TRBD1
V gene: TRBV11-3
CDR3 protein: CASSSRDRTWVIEQFF
CDR3 DNA: TGTGCCAGCAGCTCCAGGGACAGGACCTGGGTAATTGAGCAGTTCTTC

J gene: TRBJ1-3
clone size: -
D gene: -
V gene: TRBV5-6
CDR3 protein: CASSLGRGGNTIYF
CDR3 DNA: TGTGCCAGCAGCCTCGGTCGAGGAGGAAACACCATATATTTT

J gene: TRBJ2-7
clone size: -
D gene: -
V gene: TRBV27
CDR3 protein: CASSLGNGVYEQYF
CDR3 DNA: TGTGCCAGCAGTCTAGGGAATGGAGTCTACGAGCAGTACTTC

J gene: TRBJ2-7
clone size: -
D gene: -
V gene: TRBV2
CDR3 protein: CASSEGYRLLAYEQYF
CDR3 DNA: TGTGCCAGCAGTGAAGGTTATAGGCTCCTTGCCTACGAGCAGTACTTC

J gene: TRBJ1-2
clone size: -
D gene: -
V gene: TRBV29-1
CDR3 protein: CSVDGAGGKGYTF
CDR3 DNA: TGCAGCGTTGATGGTGCCGGAGGTAAAGGCTACACCTTC

J gene: TRBJ2-7
clone size: -
D gene: TRBD1
V gene: TRBV11-3
CDR3 protein: CASSPWTGAVHEQYF
CDR3 DNA: TGTGCCAGCAGCCCATGGACAGGGGCGGTCCACGAGCAGTACTTC

J gene: TRBJ2-3
clone size: -
D gene: -
V gene: TRBV9
CDR3 protein: CASSVISATDTQYF
CDR3 DNA: TGTGCCAGCAGCGTAATTTCGGCCACCGATACGCAGTATTTT

J gene: TRBJ1-1
clone size: -
D gene: -
V gene: TRBV27
CDR3 protein: CASSLNRVGTEAFF
CDR3 DNA: TGTGCCAGCAGTTTAAACAGGGTGGGGACTGAAGCTTTCTTT

J gene: TRBJ2-5
clone size: -
D gene: TRBD1
V gene: TRBV11-2
CDR3 protein: CASSFTGVRRTQYF
CDR3 DNA: TGTGCCAGCAGCTTTACAGGGGTTCGGAGGACCCAGTACTTC

J gene: TRBJ2-7
clone size: -
D gene: -
V gene: TRBV7-8
CDR3 protein: CASSWARSSYEQYF
CDR3 DNA: TGTGCCAGCAGCTGGGCTCGAAGCTCCTACGAGCAGTACTTC

J gene: TRBJ2-1
clone size: -
D gene: -
V gene: TRBV4-1
CDR3 protein: CASSQGYNEQFF
CDR3 DNA: TGCGCCAGCAGCCAAGGCTACAATGAGCAGTTCTTC

J gene: TRBJ1-1
clone size: -
D gene: -
V gene: TRBV11-3
CDR3 protein: CASSLGESEAFF
CDR3 DNA: TGTGCCAGCAGCTTAGGGGAATCTGAAGCTTTCTTT

J gene: TRBJ2-1
clone size: -
D gene: TRBD2
V gene: TRBV2
CDR3 protein: CASNSGGPRVEQFF
CDR3 DNA: TGTGCCAGCAATTCGGGAGGACCCCGAGTTGAGCAGTTCTTC

J gene: TRBJ2-2
clone size: few
D gene: -
V gene: TRBV5-8
CDR3 protein: CASSRGDTSLNTGELFF
CDR3 DNA: TGTGCCAGCAGCCGCGGGGACACCTCTTTGAACACCGGGGAGCTGTTTTTT

J gene: TRBJ1-1
clone size: -
D gene: -
V gene: TRBV4-1
CDR3 protein: CASSQGMSEAFF
CDR3 DNA: TGCGCCAGCAGCCAAGGGATGAGCGAAGCTTTCTTT